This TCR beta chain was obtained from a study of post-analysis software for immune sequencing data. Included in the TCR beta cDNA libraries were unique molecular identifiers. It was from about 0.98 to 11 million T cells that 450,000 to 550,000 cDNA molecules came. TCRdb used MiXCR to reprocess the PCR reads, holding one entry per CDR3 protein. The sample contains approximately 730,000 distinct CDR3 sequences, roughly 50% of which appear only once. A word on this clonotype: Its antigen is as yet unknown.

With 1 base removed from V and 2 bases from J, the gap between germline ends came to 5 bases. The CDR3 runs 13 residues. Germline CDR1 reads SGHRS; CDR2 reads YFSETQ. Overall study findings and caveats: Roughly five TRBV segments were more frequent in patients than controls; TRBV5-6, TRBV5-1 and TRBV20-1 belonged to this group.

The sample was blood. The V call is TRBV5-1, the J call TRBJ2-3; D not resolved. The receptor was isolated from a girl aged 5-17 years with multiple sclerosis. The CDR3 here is CASSLSITDTQYF. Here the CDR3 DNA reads TGCGCCAGCAGCTTGTCTATCACAGATACGCAGTATTTT.